Presented here are 15 T cell receptor beta chains from one specimen sequenced in a study of Ad26.COV2.S vaccination and SARS-CoV-2 variants. Clones were sequenced by immunoSEQ multiplex PCR, and TCRdb holds only the in-frame ones, with some missing. The data hold 300,000 to 400,000 clones, with less than 90% observed a single time. Treatment reported: around 19 received Ad26.COV2.S at low or high dose, single or two shots; about 5 received placebo; per-sample allocation not given. It was on day 63 after the first vaccine or placebo injection that samples were taken. Source: peripheral blood, taken in a trial of Ad26.COV2.S vaccine versus placebo. These receptors were taken from a person aged 18 to 65 who received the Ad26.COV2.S COVID-19 vaccine or a placebo.

V and J are TRBV9 and TRBJ2-7; 7 bases line up with TRBD1. Germline values: CDR1 SGDLS, CDR2 YYNGEE. This CDR3 is built from 14 residues. Trimming cost V 3 bases and J 4 bases; bases outside gene matches: 7. In nucleotides, the CDR3 is TGTGCCAGCAGCGACCGGGACAGTCCATACGAGCAGTACTTC. As protein: CASSDRDSPYEQYF.

The chain uses TRBV4-3 and TRBJ1-2; 7 nucleotides align to TRBD1. Trimming cost V 2 bases and J 7 bases; bases outside gene matches: 4. This CDR3 has 13 amino acids. The germline CDR1 and CDR2 sequences are LGHNA and YSLEER. The CDR3 loop is CASSQIQGSGYTF. In DNA form, the CDR3 reads TGCGCCAGCAGCCAAATACAGGGGTCTGGCTACACCTTC.

This clone was counted a single time. This rearrangement joins TRBV19 to TRBJ2-3; D perhaps matches TRBD1 (6 bases). The CDR3 is 17 amino acids. CDR1 is LNHDA, CDR2 SQIVND, per germline (reference sequence). The V end lost 6 bases, the J end lost 2 bases, and 21 bases lay between the germline ends. In DNA form, the CDR3 reads TGTGCCAGTAGCACCGTACGGGACATTCAATACACAGATACGCAGTATTTT. Amino acid sequence: CASSTVRDIQYTDTQYF.

The chain recombines TRBV19 with TRBJ1-1, with 9 nucleotides matching TRBD1. V dropped 4 bases and J dropped 4; count of bases not matched to a gene: 1. CDR3 length: 13 amino acids. Germline V gene data show CDR1 as LNHDA and CDR2 as SQIVND (reference sequence). In nucleotides, the CDR3 is TGTGCCAGTAGTAGACAGGGGGGCACTGAAGCTTTCTTT. It yields the protein CASSRQGGTEAFF.

The rearrangement uses TRBV28 and TRBJ2-2, with D possibly TRBD2 on 6 matching bases. The CDR3 loop spans 15 amino acids. Looked up from germline, CDR1 is MDHEN and CDR2 is SYDVKM. The V end lost 6 bases, the J end lost 0 bases, and 11 bases lay between the germline ends. DNA for the CDR3: TGTGCCAGCAGAGGAGGGGAAACGAACACCGGGGAGCTGTTTTTT. Its protein is CASRGGETNTGELFF.

This sequence joins TRBV5-4 and TRBJ1-4; the D is unclear. The V end was cut by 3 bases, the J end by 5 bases, with 11 bases between. Germline CDR1 reads SGHNT; CDR2 reads YYREEE (reference sequence). This CDR3 comprises 14 residues. CDR3 sequence reads: CASSYDASNEKLFF. The DNA for the CDR3 is TGTGCCAGCAGCTATGACGCCTCCAATGAAAAACTGTTTTTT.

The chain recombines TRBV7-6 with TRBJ2-7; weak D call: TRBD1 (5 bases). CDR3 length equals 12 residues. The V gene lost 5 bases and the J gene lost 2 bases, with 7 bases spanning the gap. CDR1 and CDR2 (germline): SGHVS, FNYEAQ. Here the CDR3 DNA reads TGTGCCAGCAGCCCGACAGCCTACGAGCAGTACTTC. Protein sequence: CASSPTAYEQYF.

This sequence joins TRBV11-1 and TRBJ2-3; perhaps TRBD1 as D (6 bases). The CDR3 loop spans 14 amino acids. CDR1 and CDR2 from the germline V gene are SGHAT and FQDESV (reference sequence). Trimming shortened V by 5 bases and J by 2 bases, and 11 bases separated the two germline ends. The CDR3: CASSPRGVTDTQYF. The CDR3 bases are TGTGCCAGCAGCCCCAGGGGAGTCACAGATACGCAGTATTTT.

This rearrangement joins TRBV7-2 to TRBJ2-7; D may be TRBD1 (5 bases). The V end was cut by 3 bases, the J end by 3 bases, with 9 bases between. Germline lookup yields CDR1 SGHTA and CDR2 FQGNSA. The CDR3 has 13 amino acids. The CDR3: CASSFDRVYEQYF. The CDR3 DNA follows: TGTGCCAGCAGCTTCGACAGAGTCTACGAGCAGTACTTC.

The chain couples TRBV5-1 to TRBJ2-5; 9 bases fit TRBD2. Germline V gives CDR1 SGHRS, CDR2 YFSETQ. Trimming at V came to 0 bases and at J to 2 bases, leaving 5 bases not matched to a gene. CDR3 length: 16 amino acids. Here the CDR3 DNA reads TGCGCCAGCAGCTTGGCCCTAGCGGGGACACAAGAGACCCAGTACTTC. It encodes CASSLALAGTQETQYF.

The chain joins TRBV28 to TRBJ2-7; 9 bases agree with TRBD1. The J segment lost 0 bases and the V segment lost 8 bases, leaving 8 bases of the junction unmatched. CDR1 is MDHEN, CDR2 SYDVKM, per germline. CDR3 length: 15 amino acids. The CDR3 protein is CASSIPGQGSYEQYF. CDR3 nucleotide sequence: TGTGCCAGCTCTATTCCGGGACAGGGCTCCTACGAGCAGTACTTC.

At least ten counts were recorded for this clone. Other DNA sequences in the same sample also yield this CDR3. The chain joins TRBV28 to TRBJ1-5; D is undetermined. V lost 6 bases and J lost 0, with 3 bases in between. CDR3 length equals 12 residues. The germline CDR1 and CDR2 sequences are MDHEN and SYDVKM. The CDR3 nucleotides read TGTGCCAGCAGCCGTAGCAATCAGCCCCAGCATTTT. Translated: CASSRSNQPQHF.

The V gene is TRBV20-1, the J gene TRBJ2-7, with D perhaps matching TRBD1 or TRBD2 (6 bases each). V lost 3 bases and J lost 7, with 13 bases in between. Germline V CDR1 and CDR2: DFQATT, SNEGSKA (reference sequence). The CDR3 totals 12 residues. The CDR3 region is CSASRGAGEQYF. The CDR3, as DNA: TGCAGTGCTAGTAGGGGGGCTGGTGAGCAGTACTTC.

This clone was seen just once. The CDR3 region has the DNA TGTGCCAGCAGCATTCTCGGACAGGGGTGGAATGAGCAGTTCTTC. Protein: CASSILGQGWNEQFF. The chain joins TRBV28 to TRBJ2-1; 9 bases agree with TRBD1. V lost 6 bases to trimming and J lost 7 bases; unmatched junction nucleotides: 10. Germline CDR1 and CDR2: MDHEN and SYDVKM. The CDR3 runs to 15 residues.

The chain joins TRBV29-1 to TRBJ2-2; TRBD1 matches at 8 bases. Germline loops: CDR1 SQVTM, CDR2 ANQGSEA. CDR3 size: 15 residues. V shed 7 bases, J shed 7 bases, and the junction held 14 bases outside the gene matches. The DNA for the CDR3 is TGCAGCGGCCAATCCGGGACAGGTGGCCTCGGGGAGCTGTTTTTT. Protein product: CSGQSGTGGLGELFF.